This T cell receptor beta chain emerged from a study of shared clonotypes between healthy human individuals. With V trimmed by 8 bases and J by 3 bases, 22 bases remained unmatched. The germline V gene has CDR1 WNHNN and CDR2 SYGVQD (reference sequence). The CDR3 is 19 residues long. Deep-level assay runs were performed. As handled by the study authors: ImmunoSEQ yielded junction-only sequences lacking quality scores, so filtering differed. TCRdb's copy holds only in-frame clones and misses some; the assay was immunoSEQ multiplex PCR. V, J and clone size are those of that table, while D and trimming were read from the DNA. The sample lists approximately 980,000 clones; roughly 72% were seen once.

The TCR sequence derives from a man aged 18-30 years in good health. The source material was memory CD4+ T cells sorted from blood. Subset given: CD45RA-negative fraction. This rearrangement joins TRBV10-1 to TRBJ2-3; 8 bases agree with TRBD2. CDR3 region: CASAFRGEAGVRGTDTQYF. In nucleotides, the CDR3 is TGCGCCAGCGCTTTCCGGGGAGAAGCGGGAGTAAGAGGGACAGATACGCAGTATTTT.